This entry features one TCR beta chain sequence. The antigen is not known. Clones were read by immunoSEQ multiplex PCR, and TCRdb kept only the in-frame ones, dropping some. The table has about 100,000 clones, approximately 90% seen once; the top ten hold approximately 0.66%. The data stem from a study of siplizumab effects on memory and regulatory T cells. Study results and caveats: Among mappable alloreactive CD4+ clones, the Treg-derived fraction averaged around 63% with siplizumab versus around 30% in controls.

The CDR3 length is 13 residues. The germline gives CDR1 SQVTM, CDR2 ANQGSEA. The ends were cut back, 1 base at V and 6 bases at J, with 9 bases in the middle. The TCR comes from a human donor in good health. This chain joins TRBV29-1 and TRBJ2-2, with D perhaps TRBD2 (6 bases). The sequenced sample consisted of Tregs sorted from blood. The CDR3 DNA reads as TGCAGCGTTGAAGTGGGGGGAGCCGGGGAGCTGTTTTTT. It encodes CSVEVGGAGELFF.